The clone carrying this T cell receptor (beta chain) was counted between two and nine times. The sample belongs to a study of patients and donors after allogeneic stem cell transplantation. Using its own MiXCR run on the RT-PCR reads, TCRdb lists one record per CDR3 protein. In the table there are about 960,000 distinct CDR3 sequences, roughly 17% of which are singletons. V lost 6 bases, J lost 6 bases, and 8 bases stayed unmatched. The germline CDR1 and CDR2 sequences are LNHDA and SQIVND (reference sequence). This CDR3 is 14 amino acids long. The sequenced material came from blood, either unsorted or a sorted T cell fraction (not recorded which). The chain joins TRBV19 to TRBJ2-1; 7 bases agree with TRBD1. The sequence was obtained from a human donor who was either an allogeneic HSCT recipient or a stem cell or donor lymphocyte infusion donor (not recorded which). It is not recorded whose cells these are; they may come from a transplant donor. CDR3 sequence reads: CASRVDRWGNEQFF. CDR3 sequence (DNA): TGTGCCAGTAGGGTGGACAGGTGGGGCAATGAGCAGTTCTTC.